The entry that follows covers one T cell receptor (beta chain) sequence. The data are from a study of blood T cell repertoires in COVID-19. Study background: From the United States, Italy and Spain came samples of acute and convalescent COVID-19.

Participant ages covered roughly 18 to 89 years across about 22 US areas. Researchers sorted participants into cohorts using their self-reported clinical history. As handled by the study authors: By means of reference gene primer amplification, nucleated cell counts were estimated. The method was immunoSEQ multiplex PCR; TCRdb's version includes in-frame clones alone and lacks a portion of them. Clone size and the V and J calls come from that table; the DNA yielded D and trimming. The table records approximately 250,000 clones, more than 70% of them present only once. Germline CDR1 MGHRA, CDR2 YSYEKL. V lost 5 bases and J 4 bases, leaving 14 bases between the germline ends. This CDR3 is built from 15 residues.

The chain employs TRBV4-1 and TRBJ2-2, with D possibly matching TRBD1 (7 bases). This receptor was identified in a woman aged 40 to 50 with acute COVID-19. Sequenced: PBMCs or T cells enriched from blood (not recorded which). CDR3 DNA: TGCGCCAGCAGCAGAACGGAGGGGGCCACCGGGGAGCTGTTTTTT. Protein sequence: CASSRTEGATGELFF.